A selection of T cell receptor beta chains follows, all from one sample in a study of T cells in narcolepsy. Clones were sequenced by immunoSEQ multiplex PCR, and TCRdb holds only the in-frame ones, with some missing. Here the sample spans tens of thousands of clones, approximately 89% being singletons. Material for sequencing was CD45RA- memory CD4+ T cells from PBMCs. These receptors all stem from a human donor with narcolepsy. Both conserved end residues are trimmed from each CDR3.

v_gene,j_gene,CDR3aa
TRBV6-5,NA,ASSYSTGGLSEQY
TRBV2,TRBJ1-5,ASSADPTGGNQPQH
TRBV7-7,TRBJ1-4,ASSFWGQLNEKLF
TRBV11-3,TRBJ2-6,ASSLGQGSGANVLT
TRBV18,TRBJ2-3,ASLGDRVTDTQY
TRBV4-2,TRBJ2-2,ASSLNRGLANTGELF
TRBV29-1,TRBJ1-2,SVAGTLEGYT
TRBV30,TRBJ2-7,ACQSTYEQY
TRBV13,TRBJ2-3,ASSLSGTTDTQY
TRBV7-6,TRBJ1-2,ASSQGSAALGYT
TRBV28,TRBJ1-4,ASSETRRGIGEKLF
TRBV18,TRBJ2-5,ASSQGTAQETQY
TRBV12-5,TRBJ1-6,ASGLRQGGFGSPLH
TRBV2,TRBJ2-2,ARSSGGAGTGELF
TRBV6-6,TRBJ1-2,ASRERGVRNYGYT
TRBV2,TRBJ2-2,ASSEITVGGGVTGELF
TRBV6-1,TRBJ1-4,ASSPGAANEKLF
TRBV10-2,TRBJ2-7,ASRGGIEQY
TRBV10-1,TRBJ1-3,ASSVGNKEDTIY
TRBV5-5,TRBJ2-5,ASSLDPGRSETQY
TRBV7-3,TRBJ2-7,ASSPAGPNEQY
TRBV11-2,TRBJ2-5,ASSYLLADYQETQY
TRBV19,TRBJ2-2,ASSIRGREGAPGELF
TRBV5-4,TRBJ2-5,ASSLELAGVETQY
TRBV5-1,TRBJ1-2,ASSPWDSRANYGYT
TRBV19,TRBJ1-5,ASSPRGRGDSNQPQH
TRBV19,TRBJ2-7,ASSTSMAGPYEQY
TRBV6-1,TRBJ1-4,ATDREGEKLF